This T cell receptor beta chain was recovered during a study of blood T cell repertoires in COVID-19. Looking at the study overall: Donors in the United States, Italy and Spain gave samples during acute or convalescent COVID-19. T cells, B-cell-depleted T cells, or PBMCs provided the cDNA or gDNA that served as material.

In the original workflow: Reference gene primers were amplified, and this amplification served to estimate nucleated cell counts. Sequenced by immunoSEQ multiplex PCR; TCRdb stores in-frame clones only, minus some. The V and J calls and the clone size are those of that table, but D and trimming were determined from the DNA. This sample has 75,000 to 95,000 clones; less than 85% occur once, and the top ten carry about 5.4%. Judged by abundance, this clone is medium-sized. The length of the CDR3 is 14 residues. Per the germline V gene, CDR1 is MDHEN and CDR2 is SYDVKM. The V and J ends lost 7 bases and 2 bases, in that order; junction bases with no gene match: 8.

The V and J genes are TRBV28 and TRBJ2-7; 7 bases agree with TRBD2. Sequencing was done on a sample of peripheral blood. This clonotype originated in a woman aged 80 or over with active or convalescent COVID-19. CDR3 DNA sequence: TGTGCCAGCATCGGGAGGACCACCACCTACGAGCAGTACTTC. It codes for CASIGRTTTYEQYF.